Below are 26 T cell receptor beta chains sequenced from a single sample in a study of human T cells and chemical hapten exposure. MiXCR was run by TCRdb on the RACE reads, yielding one entry per CDR3 protein. The table records some 120,000 distinct CDR3 sequences, 9% to 10% of them present only once. The time point here: healthy volunteer bleed at 2 weeks. The starting material, unfractionated whole blood, was used for total RNA extraction. What was sequenced was whole blood. The receptor source for this set is a male donor in good health. Some clones in this sample may be carry-over from other donors' samples.

This clonotype was observed a few times. The chain has TRBV9 and TRBJ1-1; D remains unclear. The CDR3 length is 13 residues. Germline CDR1 is SGDLS and CDR2 is YYNGEE. The germline V and J ends were trimmed by 4 bases and 3 bases, with 10 bases remaining between them. The CDR3 is CASSSDPDTEAFF. The CDR3, as DNA: TGTGCCAGCAGCTCGGACCCTGACACTGAAGCTTTCTTT.

This clonotype occurred many times. The chain links TRBV12-3 or TRBV12-4 to TRBJ1-1; D may be TRBD1 (6 bases). Trimming left V 5 bases short and J 0 bases short, with 16 bases between. The CDR3 is 16 residues long. The CDR3 sequence: CASSPQQGPLNTEAFF. CDR3 nucleotides: TGTGCCAGCAGTCCCCAACAGGGACCGCTGAACACTGAAGCTTTCTTT.

This clonotype occurred a few times. The chain carries TRBV5-4 and TRBJ2-7; 8 bases are shared with TRBD2. Germline CDR1 is SGHNT and CDR2 is YYREEE (reference sequence). The CDR3 length is 15 residues. With V trimmed by 4 bases and J by 2 bases, 8 bases remained unmatched. The CDR3 bases are TGTGCCAGCAGCGATTGGACTAGCCGAACCTACGAGCAGTACTTC. Residues: CASSDWTSRTYEQYF. The full variable domain, with the rest looked up from reference TRBV5-4 and TRBJ2-7, is ETGVTQSPTHLIKTRGQQVTLRCSSQSGHNTVSWYQQALGQGPQFIFQYYREEENGRGNFPPRFSGLQFPNYSSELNVNALELDDSALYLCASSDWTSRTYEQYFGPGTRLTVT.

CDR3 amino acids: CASSEWAGVSGANVLTF. The CDR3 bases are TGTGCCAGCAGTGAATGGGCAGGAGTCTCTGGGGCCAACGTCCTGACTTTC. The chain combines TRBV6-1 with TRBJ2-6; no firm D call. The V gene's germline CDR1 is MNHNS and CDR2 SASEGT. With 2 bases removed from V and 0 bases from J, the gap between germline ends came to 11 bases. The CDR3 is 17 amino acids.

This clonotype appeared a few times. The J gene is TRBJ2-1, the V gene TRBV29-1; 9 bases map to TRBD2. Trimming at V came to 0 bases and at J to 2 bases, leaving 8 bases not matched to a gene. CDR1 SQVTM and CDR2 ANQGSEA come from the germline V gene. This CDR3 has 17 residues. The CDR3 coding sequence is TGCAGCGTTGAAGATCTTTGGGCTAGCGGGACCTACAATGAGCAGTTCTTC. The encoded protein is CSVEDLWASGTYNEQFF.

This clonotype has only a few counts. CDR3 loop: CSARMAGRSYEQYF. The CDR3, as DNA: TGCAGTGCTAGAATGGCGGGACGCTCCTACGAGCAGTACTTC. The chain combines TRBV20-1 with TRBJ2-7, with a weak D call TRBD2 (6 bases). Germline V gives CDR1 DFQATT, CDR2 SNEGSKA (reference sequence). The V and J ends lost 2 bases and 0 bases respectively, with 11 bases between them. The CDR3 has 14 amino acids.

The V call is TRBV29-1, the J call TRBJ2-7, with no clear D. Germline-derived CDR1 and CDR2 are SQVTM and ANQGSEA. This CDR3 spans 12 amino acids. Trimming pared 2 bases from V and 3 bases from J, leaving 8 bases between. The CDR3 reads CSVESGRYEQYF. In DNA, the CDR3 is TGCAGCGTTGAATCGGGCCGCTACGAGCAGTACTTC.

A few counts support this clonotype. V usage is TRBV7-9 and J usage is TRBJ2-5; 8 bases align to TRBD1. This CDR3 has 14 amino acids. With V trimmed by 4 bases and J by 4 bases, 5 bases remained unmatched. Germline V gives CDR1 SEHNR, CDR2 FQNEAQ (reference sequence). CDR3: CASSSQGVGETQYF. For the CDR3, the DNA is TGTGCCAGCAGCTCACAGGGGGTCGGAGAGACCCAGTACTTC.

The chain has TRBV7-9 and TRBJ2-1; D is unresolved. Trimming took 1 base from V and 5 from J, leaving 9 bases between them. The CDR3 runs to 14 residues. CDR1 and CDR2 (germline): SEHNR, FQNEAQ (reference sequence). The DNA of the CDR3 is TGTGCCAGCAGCTTAGGCCTAGAGAACAATGAGCAGTTCTTC. The encoded protein is CASSLGLENNEQFF.

This clonotype was counted a few times. The genes are TRBV27 and TRBJ2-7; D tentatively fits TRBD1 or TRBD2 (6 bases each). Deletions cut 2 bases from V and 5 bases from J, with 10 bases between. The CDR3 contains 13 residues. Per the germline V gene, CDR1 is MNHEY and CDR2 is SMNVEV (reference sequence). In DNA form, the CDR3 reads TGTGCCAGCAGTTTAACGGGGGCCCACGAGCAGTACTTC. This codes for CASSLTGAHEQYF.

The chain recombines TRBV21-1 with TRBJ1-4. TRBV21-1 is a recognized pseudogene. The CDR3 runs 15 residues. CDR3 nucleotide sequence: TGTGCCAGCAGGACTAACCAAACACCTAATGAAAAACTGTTTTTT. This encodes CASRTNQTPNEKLFF.

This rearrangement joins TRBV27 to TRBJ2-5; D call uncertain. Germline assignment: CDR1 MNHEY and CDR2 SMNVEV (reference sequence). This CDR3 is built from 16 residues. V was shortened by 1 base and J by 4 bases, with 16 bases between the two germline ends. The CDR3 here is CASSLLISLGRETQYF. The DNA for the CDR3 is TGTGCCAGCAGTTTATTGATCTCGCTAGGTCGAGAGACCCAGTACTTC.

The chain recombines TRBV12-3 or TRBV12-4 with TRBJ2-1; 14 bases agree with TRBD2. CDR3 length equals 16 residues. V was clipped by 5 bases and J by 8 bases; unmatched bases: 8. The CDR3 region has the DNA TGTGCCAGCAGTGGTCCCGGGACTAGCGGGGGATATGAGCAGTTCTTC. Residues: CASSGPGTSGGYEQFF.

This clonotype was observed many times. The chain employs TRBV5-5 and TRBJ1-1; D gene uncertain. V was clipped by 4 bases and J by 1 base, with 17 bases between them. Germline V CDR1 and CDR2: SGHKS, YYEKEE (reference sequence). The CDR3 contains 16 residues. The CDR3 loop is CASSPVGVRENTEAFF. CDR3 sequence (DNA): TGTGCCAGCAGCCCTGTTGGTGTTCGGGAGAACACTGAAGCTTTCTTT.

This chain uses TRBV20-1 with TRBJ2-7; tentative D call: TRBD2 (5 bases). The V gene's germline CDR1 is DFQATT and CDR2 SNEGSKA (reference sequence). Between the trimmed V and J ends, which lost 0 bases and 6 bases, there was a span of 12 bases. There are 13 residues in the CDR3. The CDR3 region has the DNA TGCAGTGCTAGAGATACGGGGTCTTCCGAGCAGTACTTC. The encoded protein is CSARDTGSSEQYF.

This clonotype was recorded at least ten times. The gene calls are TRBV11-2 and TRBJ2-3; D is unresolved. The CDR3 sequence is 11 residues long. Germline loops: CDR1 SGHAT, CDR2 FQNNGV. Trimming removed 3 bases from V and 7 bases from J, with 5 bases in between. The CDR3 DNA reads TGTGCCAGCAGCTTGAGTAATACGCAGTATTTT. Amino acid sequence: CASSLSNTQYF.

The sample holds many counts of this clonotype. The chain joins TRBV6-4 to TRBJ2-1; possible D gene TRBD2, 6 bases. Germline V gene data show CDR1 as MRHNA and CDR2 as SNTAGT. The V end lost 3 bases, the J end lost 5 bases, and 11 bases lay between the germline ends. The CDR3 sequence is 14 residues long. In DNA, the CDR3 is TGTGCCAGCAGTGAGGCTAGCGAGAACAATGAGCAGTTCTTC. Its translation is CASSEASENNEQFF.

This clonotype was observed many times. The chain carries TRBV5-1 and TRBJ1-2; D is possibly TRBD1 (6 bases). Trimming removed 3 bases at V and 6 bases at J, with 12 bases between. This CDR3 contains 13 residues. CDR1 is SGHRS, CDR2 YFSETQ, per germline. The CDR3 loop is CASSWTGGDGYTF. The CDR3 nucleotides read TGCGCCAGCAGCTGGACGGGGGGCGATGGCTACACCTTC.

Only a few counts were recorded for this clonotype. The chain couples TRBV12-5 to TRBJ2-2; no clear D gene. The germline V gene has CDR1 LGHNT and CDR2 FRNRAP. The CDR3 covers 13 residues. The CDR3 region is CSSRFGLTGELFF. CDR3 nucleotide sequence: TGTAGTTCCCGCTTCGGTCTAACCGGGGAGCTGTTTTTT.

By share, this clonotype counts as medium-sized. The V and J genes are TRBV12-3 or TRBV12-4 and TRBJ1-1; 11 bases are shared with TRBD1. The ends lost 6 bases at V and 1 base at J; junction bases unmatched: 10. The CDR3 loop spans 17 amino acids. The CDR3 loop is CASRIYGTGGGNTEAFF. The CDR3 DNA sequence: TGTGCCAGCAGAATTTACGGGACAGGGGGAGGGAACACTGAAGCTTTCTTT.

There are many counts of this clonotype. V usage is TRBV5-1 and J usage is TRBJ2-6, with no clear D. The CDR3 sequence is 16 residues long. Trimming removed 0 bases at V and 1 base at J, with 8 bases between. The germline CDR1 and CDR2 sequences are SGHRS and YFSETQ. CDR3 in amino acids: CASSLDTPSGANVLTF. The CDR3 region has the DNA TGCGCCAGCAGCTTGGATACACCGTCTGGGGCCAACGTCCTGACTTTC.

The table lists this clonotype with a few counts. This rearrangement joins TRBV2 to TRBJ2-1, with 7 bases that match TRBD1. Germline V lookup: CDR1 SNHLY, CDR2 FYNNEI. V dropped 2 bases and J dropped 0; count of bases not matched to a gene: 4. The CDR3 totals 16 residues. The CDR3 nucleotides are TGTGCCAGCAGTGAAATAGGGGGCAGCTCCTACAATGAGCAGTTCTTC. Translated, it gives CASSEIGGSSYNEQFF.

This clonotype was recorded many times. At one of its ends the junction is not consistent with the germline gene, which may arise from a read error. V usage is TRBV29-1 and J usage is TRBJ1-3; no clear D gene. In germline, CDR1 is SQVTM, CDR2 ANQGSEA. The CDR3 is 15 amino acids. The CDR3 DNA sequence: TGCAGCGTCGAAGTTCTAATCGGTTCTGGAAACACCATATATTTT. Translating it yields CSVEVLIGSGNTIYF.

This clonotype was found a few times. The gene calls are TRBV7-6 and TRBJ2-7; no clear D. The germline gives CDR1 SGHVS, CDR2 FNYEAQ. The CDR3 consists of 13 residues. Trimming shortened V by 3 bases and J by 7 bases, and 13 bases separated the two germline ends. CDR3 nucleotides: TGTGCCAGCAGCTTGGCTGCGCCTGGGGAGCAGTACTTC. Translation: CASSLAAPGEQYF.

This clonotype occurred a few times. CDR3 amino acids: CASSLAGAQTGELFF. CDR3 DNA sequence: TGCGCCAGCAGCTTGGCTGGGGCGCAGACCGGGGAGCTGTTTTTT. This chain joins TRBV5-1 and TRBJ2-2, with D possibly matching TRBD1 (5 bases). This CDR3 is built from 15 residues. CDR1 is SGHRS and CDR2 is YFSETQ in the germline V gene. Trimming took off 0 bases at V and 5 bases at J, with 11 bases between the two ends.

The table lists this clonotype with many counts. The rearrangement links TRBV5-8 to TRBJ1-5; D call uncertain. Trimming took off 3 bases at V and 0 bases at J, with 10 bases between the two ends. The CDR3 length is 15 residues. Germline V gene lookup returns CDR1 SGHTS and CDR2 YDEGEE. The CDR3 region has the DNA TGTGCCAGCAGCTCTCAAAGTCATAGCAATCAGCCCCAGCATTTT. Amino acid sequence: CASSSQSHSNQPQHF.